Detailed here is one T cell receptor beta chain. What it binds is unknown. The data belong to a study of T cell responses to AZD1222 COVID-19 vaccine. Study conclusions and caveats: Among the donors, most were white British and more were female, and clonal diversity was possibly underestimated. Variant regions that are unmutated are reportedly the target of nearly half of spike-specific TCRs. Baseline serology detected seropositivity in only six or seven AZD1222 recipients. Two AZD1222 administrations were followed by greater Spike-specific TCR breadth and depth.

The assay was immunoSEQ multiplex PCR, and TCRdb's table has in-frame clones only and misses some. The sample records roughly 150,000 clones, 70% to 90% being singletons. V shed 2 bases and J shed 8 bases, with 19 bases lying between them. CDR1 is MNHEY and CDR2 is SVGAGI in the germline V gene. This CDR3 region has 16 residues. This material consisted of peripheral blood, taken 28 days after the second AZD1222 dose. The sequence derives from an adult who received the AZD1222 COVID-19 vaccine. The genes are TRBV6-5 and TRBJ2-1; no firm D call. The CDR3 protein is CASSYGRLDYTDEQFF. CDR3 nucleotides: TGTGCCAGCAGTTACGGGCGCCTGGATTACACCGATGAGCAGTTCTTC.